The entry that follows covers one T cell receptor (beta chain) sequence. Its antigen is currently not known. It has no much larger one-base neighbor in the sample; base qualities were not kept. The CDR3 contains 13 residues, cysteine and phenylalanine counted. The entry retains the CDR3 DNA only, 39 bases that are in frame from base 1. The V end loses 8 bases and the J end loses 5 bases, and a stretch of 13 bases separates them. For CDR1 and CDR2, the germline V gene lists SGHTA and FQGTGA. At diagnosis, tumor, uninvolved tumor-adjacent lung and peripheral blood were collected and then preserved as a mix of FFPE and fresh-frozen material. Blood samples were analyzed as peripheral blood mononuclear cells for TCR repertoire profiling. The source of the sample is a study of T cells in localized non-small cell lung cancer (dated by TCRdb to about 2020). Study-level background: Comparing tumors with uninvolved tumor-adjacent lungs, the study looked at the T cell repertoires of 236 patients with early-stage NSCLC. All 240 or so NSCLC patients in the cohort were treatment-naive and had localized lung tumors that were resected. Of the NSCLC patients, 129 were male and some 97 were female, and the mean age was approximately 66 years.

Results the study describes overall, beyond this receptor: Longer overall survival was associated with higher T cell density in blood, whereas shorter survival was associated with higher clonality in adjacent lung. Because of the exploratory design, TCR variables were selected using unadjusted p-values without false-discovery rate correction. The highest T cell clonality was observed in uninvolved tumor-adjacent lung, where clonality exceeded that of tumor, suggesting that antigenic responses were more focused in uninvolved tumor-adjacent lung. Multi-region tumor sequencing was not performed, so intratumor heterogeneity could not be excluded. Of the top 100 tumor clones, a median of around 57 were detected in paired uninvolved adjacent lung; about 26 were also among that lung's top 100.

TCR beta CDR3 regions were sequenced from DNA using the immunoSEQ Assay. In the paper's pipeline: To compute T cell density, TCR beta template counts were normalized to usable DNA, which was estimated by amplifying housekeeping genes. Richness was estimated with the preseqR package, extrapolating to 400,000 templates for PBMC samples and 120,000 templates for tissue samples. Clonality was defined as one minus Pielou's evenness. Tissue-enriched TCRs were identified by differential abundance testing using productive amino-acid clonotypes, minimum total count 5 and alpha 0.1. The Jaccard Index and the Morisita Overlap Index were used to measure how much the repertoires overlapped between compartments. GLIPH grouped TCR beta CDR3s together with public tetramer-defined viral CDR3s, and a viral motif had to include at least three viral sequences and also show V-gene enrichment. TCRdb carries this immuneACCESS record with in-frame sequences only. Its versions omit some clonotypes, under half of them owing to an unresolved V gene in the studies checked, with the rest unexplained. The DNA gave D and trimming, while V, J and clone size come from that table. This sample has tens of thousands of clones in its table, and 88% of those were observed once. 20% to 25% of the sample is taken by the ten largest.

The specimen comprised peripheral blood, sampled before any cancer treatment. This clonotype originated in a woman between 40 and 69 years old with stage I squamous cell lung carcinoma. The chain joins TRBV7-3 to TRBJ2-1; a tentative D call is TRBD1 (6 bases match). For the CDR3, the sequence is CASAQGPDNEQFF. In nucleotide form, the sequence is TGTGCCAGCGCGCAGGGGCCGGACAATGAGCAGTTCTTC.